This TCR beta chain was found in a study of shared clonotypes between healthy human individuals (dated by TCRdb to about 2020). About the study as a whole: A couple of women and a few men aged 18 to 49 years were included in the cohort. For each donor, three plates each were used for CD4 naive and CD4 memory, two plates were used for CD8 naive, and one plate was used for CD8 memory. To estimate repertoire size and how much clonotype sharing occurs between individuals, the study deeply sequenced the blood TCR repertoires of several healthy adults. Libraries were prepared and TCR repertoires were sequenced by different laboratories using diverse techniques, in order to increase sequencing depth and limit assay-specific biases. Between about 0.85 and 10 billion PBMCs per donor were obtained by leukapheresis.

On this clone: Its antigen specificity is not known. No much larger clone is present one base from it, and per-base qualities are unavailable.

Per the germline V gene (reference sequence), SEHNR is the CDR1 and FQNEAQ is the CDR2. The junction shows trimming of 5 bases on V and 2 bases on J, plus 15 bases between the germline ends. The CDR3 covers 15 residues, taking in both the cysteine and the phenylalanine. Only the CDR3 DNA is retained, 45 bases long and in frame from the first base. TCR CDR3 regions were amplified from genomic DNA by multiplex PCR using the deep immunoSEQ assay. Extracted genomic DNA from each cell subset was spread evenly across all wells of several immunoSEQ 96-well plates, with each plate serving as a replicate. For sorted subsets, roughly 0.2 ug genomic DNA, equal to 25,000 to 35,000 T cell genomes, was loaded into each replicate PCR. Purified libraries were measured with a Qubit 3.0 fluorometer, size-checked on a Bioanalyzer 2100, and measured again with the KAPA Library Quantification kit. Every immunoSEQ 96-well plate was sequenced on a dedicated single-read 150-cycle Illumina NextSeq 550 flow cell. The source study handled its data this way. Because the immunoSEQ output included only junctional sequences and no quality scores, the filtering could not be the same as the filtering used for full-length reads. Sequences were annotated with PyIR, a Python wrapper for IgBLAST v1.9, using IMGT germline references to assign V/J genes and CDR3. Reads were removed for weak V/J assignments (E-value above 1e-6), missing CDR3, stop codons, out-of-frame junctions, or ambiguous translated residues. V3J clonotypes were defined by identical inferred V gene, J gene, and CDR3 amino acid sequence. The percentage overlap between two repertoires was calculated by dividing the number of shared unique clonotypes by the size of the smaller repertoire. Three approaches were used to assess repertoire richness: RTK rarefaction, the Chao1 estimator, and Recon v2.1 estimates of unobserved clonotypes. OLGA was used to compute generation probabilities for all TCRbeta clonotypes that the gDNA method yielded from a handful of donors. TCRdb mirrors the immuneACCESS table, restricted to in-frame sequences. Some clones are absent from its copies; in checked studies, under half trace to an unresolved V gene, and the reason for the others is unknown. Clone size and the V and J calls come from that table; the DNA yielded D and trimming. This sample holds about 680,000 clones; about 91% were observed only once. Of the sample, about 24% falls within the top ten clones.

The full study reports these points: Higher generation probabilities were observed for clonotypes shared by all four sorted-subset donors than for non-shared clonotypes. Because the study included only a small number of donors, the genetic and exposure-history diversity represented was limited. Rarefaction of sorted-subset datasets indicated incomplete sequencing despite the large sequencing depth. Sampling was restricted to blood, and TCR repertoires in tissues likely differ from the TCR repertoires found in blood. Sharing across a few donors was observed for around 5% of naive CD4, under 4% of naive CD8, roughly 2.4% of memory CD4, and roughly 0.4% of memory CD8 clonotypes. Based on pairwise subsampling, the degree of clonotype sharing among donors was expected to be affected by sequencing depth. Larger estimated clonotype richness was generally found for naive subsets than for memory subsets.

CD8 naive samples consisted of CD45RO-negative cells that were positively selected for CCR7, yielding a CD45RA+CCR7+ population without TemRA cells. Donors were healthy HIV-negative adults with no recently reported acute infections or vaccinations. Every donor was a Caucasian adult living in Nashville, Tennessee, USA. Blood was obtained by leukapheresis, after which PBMCs were separated by Ficoll-Histopaque density gradient centrifugation and cryopreserved in liquid nitrogen vapor phase. Analytical flow cytometry was used to check the purity and quantity of every magnetically sorted T cell population. Each sorted fraction had its genomic DNA isolated and then quantified by UV absorbance on a Nanodrop 2000c.

The sequenced sample was naive CD8+ T cells sorted from blood. This specimen's cell subset or site label, per the study, means: CD45RA+CCR7+. The TCR was taken from a man aged 25 to 40 in good health. Rearrangement joined TRBV7-9 to TRBJ2-5; the D gene cannot be resolved reliably. The nucleotides read TGTGCCAGCAGCCCCCCTTCCAGCAGTCAAGAGACCCAGTACTTC. Translated, it gives CASSPPSSSQETQYF.